Described below is a single T cell receptor (beta chain) sequence and its context. Its antigen is currently unknown. The data derive from a study of STAT3 mutations in large granular lymphocyte leukemia. Whole-study findings and limits: At least one immunodominant TCR beta clonotype appeared in every T-cell large granular lymphocyte leukemia patient.

The data were produced by immunoSEQ multiplex PCR, yet TCRdb's version contains in-frame clones alone and is incomplete. In the table there are roughly 8,000 clones, 90% to 95% of which are singletons. The TCR sequence derives from a man aged 50 to 60 with T-cell large granular lymphocyte leukemia. Some clones in this sample may be carry-over from other donors' samples. The sequenced material came from peripheral blood mononuclear cells.

CDR3 bases: TGCGCCAGCAGCTCTGACGTATCGAACACCGGGGAGCTGTTTTTT. Residues: CASSSDVSNTGELFF. The gene calls are TRBV5-1 and TRBJ2-2, with unresolved D. V was trimmed by 3 bases and J by 0 bases, leaving 9 bases between them. Germline V lookup: CDR1 SGHRS, CDR2 YFSETQ. CDR3 length: 15 residues.